This TCR beta chain was identified in a study of cytomegalovirus exposure and HLA in healthy donors. Points from the study as a whole: Beyond CMV serostatus, there was no information to go on about immune exposure.

These donors, healthy bone marrow donors, were studied. This clone was seen a few times. Antigen specificity is unknown. The CDR3 is made up of 13 amino acids. Germline V gene lookup returns CDR1 SGHRS and CDR2 YFSETQ. The germline V and J ends were trimmed by 6 bases and 6 bases, with 16 bases remaining between them. Use of 60 Vbeta and 13 Jbeta primers characterized the PCR. Data came from immunoSEQ multiplex PCR; TCRdb stores just in-frame clones and leaves some out. The sample records 110,000 to 150,000 clones, 77% being singletons. The sequence came from a male donor in good health and CMV-seronegative. Sequencing was done on a sample of PBMCs. The chain couples TRBV5-1 to TRBJ2-7, with D possibly matching TRBD1 (6 bases). In DNA form, the CDR3 reads TGCGCCAGCACGCAAGTTGGGGGCGGCGAGCAGTACTTC. This encodes CASTQVGGGEQYF.